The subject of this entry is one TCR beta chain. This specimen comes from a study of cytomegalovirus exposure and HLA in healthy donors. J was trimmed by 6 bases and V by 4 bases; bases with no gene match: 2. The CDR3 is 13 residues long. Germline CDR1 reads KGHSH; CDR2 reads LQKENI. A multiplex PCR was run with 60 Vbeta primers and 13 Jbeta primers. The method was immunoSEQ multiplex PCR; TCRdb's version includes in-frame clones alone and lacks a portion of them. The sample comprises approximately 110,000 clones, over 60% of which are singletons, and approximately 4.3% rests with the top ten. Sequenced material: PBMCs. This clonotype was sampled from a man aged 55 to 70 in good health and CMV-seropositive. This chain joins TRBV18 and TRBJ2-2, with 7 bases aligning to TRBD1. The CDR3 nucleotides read TGTGCCAGCTCACAGGGGGCGGCCGGGGAGCTGTTTTTT. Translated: CASSQGAAGELFF.